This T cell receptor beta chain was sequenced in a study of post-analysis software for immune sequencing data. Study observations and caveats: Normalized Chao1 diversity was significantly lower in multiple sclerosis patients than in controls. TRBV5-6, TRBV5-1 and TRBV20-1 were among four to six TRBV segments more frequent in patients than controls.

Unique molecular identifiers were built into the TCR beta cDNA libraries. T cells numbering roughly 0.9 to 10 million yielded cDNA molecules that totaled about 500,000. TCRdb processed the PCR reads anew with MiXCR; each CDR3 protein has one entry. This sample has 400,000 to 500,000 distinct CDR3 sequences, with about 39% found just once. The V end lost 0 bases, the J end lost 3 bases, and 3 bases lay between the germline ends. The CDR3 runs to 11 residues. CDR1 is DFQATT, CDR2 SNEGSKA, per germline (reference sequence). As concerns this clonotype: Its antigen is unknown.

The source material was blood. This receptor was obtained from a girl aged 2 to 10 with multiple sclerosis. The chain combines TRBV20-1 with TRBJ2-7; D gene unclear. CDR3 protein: CSARDYYEQYF. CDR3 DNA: TGCAGTGCTAGAGACTACTACGAGCAGTACTTC.